This entry lists 5 T cell receptor beta chains sequenced from one sample in a study of blood T cell repertoires in COVID-19. Assay used: immunoSEQ multiplex PCR; TCRdb lists only in-frame clones, some missing. The repertoire consists of about 200,000 clones, with about 86% occurring once and the leading ten covering less than 8.5%. The sequenced material came from PBMCs or T cells enriched from blood (not recorded which). The receptors were sampled from a man aged 35 to 55 who had recovered from COVID-19.

The chain links TRBV6-2 or TRBV6-3 to TRBJ2-7; D may be TRBD2 (6 bases). The CDR3 is 16 residues long. CDR1 is MNHEY, CDR2 SVGEGT, per germline. V lost 2 bases to trimming and J lost 2 bases, with 16 bases between them. This CDR3 is CASSYGLFGGTYEQYF. The CDR3 nucleotides are TGTGCCAGCAGTTACGGGTTATTTGGGGGGACCTACGAGCAGTACTTC.

This chain links TRBV2 with TRBJ1-2; TRBD1 matches 7 bases. Trimming removed 4 bases from V and 7 bases from J; junction bases left unmatched: 3. CDR1 is SNHLY, CDR2 FYNNEI, per germline. The CDR3 is 12 residues long. In nucleotides, the CDR3 is TGTGCCAGCAGTGGACAGGGAGGTGGCTACACCTTC. This gives the protein CASSGQGGGYTF.

V gene TRBV27 combines with J gene TRBJ1-2, with 12 bases lining up with TRBD1. The length of the CDR3 is 14 residues. Germline values: CDR1 MNHEY, CDR2 SMNVEV (reference sequence). The junction had 5 bases not matched to a gene; V was cut back by 6 bases and J by 6 bases. The chain's CDR3 is CASRSGQGADGYTF. CDR3 bases: TGTGCCAGCAGGTCGGGACAGGGGGCGGATGGCTACACCTTC.

CDR3 amino acids: CASSPPWDSYEQYF. The CDR3 DNA reads as TGTGCCAGCTCACCACCGTGGGACAGCTACGAGCAGTACTTC. The rearrangement joins TRBV18 to TRBJ2-7, with 7 bases matching TRBD1. J gave up 3 bases and V 0 bases, and 2 bases lay outside the gene matches. The CDR3 is 14 residues long. CDR1 and CDR2 from the germline V gene are KGHSH and LQKENI. Drawing the rest from reference TRBV18 and TRBJ2-7, the complete variable domain is NAGVMQNPRHLVRRRGQEARLRCSPMKGHSHVYWYRQLPEEGLKFMVYLQKENIIDESGMPKERFSAEFPKEGPSILRIQQVVRGDSAAYFCASSPPWDSYEQYFGPGTRLTVT.

The chain recombines TRBV6-2 or TRBV6-3 with TRBJ1-2, with D possibly matching TRBD1 (5 bases). The CDR3 runs 15 residues. From germline, CDR1 is MNHEY and CDR2 SVGEGT. Deletions cut 0 bases from V and 3 bases from J, with 11 bases between. CDR3 sequence (DNA): TGTGCCAGCAGTTACTCGATGGGGGGAGACTATGGCTACACCTTC. Its translation: CASSYSMGGDYGYTF.